The TCR beta chain described here comes from a study of Tregs in tolerant kidney transplant recipients. For the study at large: Mixed chimerism was transient after nonmyeloablative marrow transplants from related graft donors. Findings of the study overall: Changing PCR primers prevented nucleotide comparison between some patients' samples. The small number of patients limits these findings pending further validation.

The V and J ends lost 0 bases and 2 bases respectively, with 11 bases between them. This CDR3 contains 16 residues. Germline V gene lookup returns CDR1 SGHAT and CDR2 FQNNGV. Method: immunoSEQ multiplex PCR; TCRdb's copy keeps in-frame clones and lacks some. Of some 55,000 clones in the sample, 80% to 90% were seen once. Note on this clone: Its antigen is still unknown.

The sequence came from a human donor who received a combined kidney and bone marrow transplant. The chain employs TRBV11-2 and TRBJ1-3; D possibly corresponds to TRBD1 (5 bases). Sequences were derived from Tregs from blood, sampled before the transplant. CDR3 nucleotides: TGTGCCAGCAGCTTAGATTTGTTCAGGGCTGGAAACACCATATATTTT. Its protein is CASSLDLFRAGNTIYF.